These 3 T cell receptor beta chains originate from one sample sequenced in a study of blood T cells in healthy people across ages. Alongside a J-beta primer mix, a sample-barcoded 5' primer served in a second PCR lasting about 7 to 12 cycles. Via MiXCR, TCRdb re-called the 5' RACE reads, giving one row per CDR3 protein. The sample records about 670,000 distinct CDR3 sequences, approximately 40% being singletons. The sequenced sample consisted of blood. The receptors derive from an elderly man in good health.

This chain uses TRBV28 with TRBJ1-2; TRBD1 is a possible D gene (6 bases). The CDR3 is 13 residues long. The ends were cut back, 8 bases at V and 4 bases at J, with 14 bases in the middle. The germline V gene encodes CDR1 MDHEN and CDR2 SYDVKM. CDR3 DNA: TGTGCCAGCGTTAGGGGGGGAAGCTATGGCTACACCTTC. This codes for CASVRGGSYGYTF.

Here the CDR3 DNA reads TGTGCCAGCAGCAAAACAGGCGGCGGAGACAATGAGCAGTTCTTC. Amino acids: CASSKTGGGDNEQFF. The V gene is TRBV28, the J gene TRBJ2-1; a possible D gene is TRBD1 (5 bases). Trimming stripped 6 bases from V and 5 bases from J, with 17 bases between. This CDR3 region has 15 residues. From germline, CDR1 is MDHEN and CDR2 SYDVKM.

The chain joins TRBV2 to TRBJ1-5, with 7 positions matching TRBD1. Germline V gene data show CDR1 as SNHLY and CDR2 as FYNNEI. Germline trimming cut 6 bases from V and 2 bases from J; bases unmatched to any gene: 4. This CDR3 comprises 14 residues. CDR3: CASRGQPGNQPQHF. The DNA of the CDR3 is TGTGCCAGCAGGGGACAGCCTGGCAATCAGCCCCAGCATTTT.